Following are 13 T cell receptor beta chains from one sample sequenced in a study of breast tumors, draining lymph nodes, adjacent tissues. Axillary draining lymph nodes of breast cancer patients supplied the node samples. TCRdb analysed the multiplex PCR reads with MiXCR anew, one entry per CDR3 protein. The sample has about 200,000 distinct CDR3 sequences, about 32% seen once. What was sequenced was axillary lymph node tissue. The receptors stem from a female donor with breast cancer. Some clones in this sample may be carry-over from other donors' samples.

There are many counts of this clonotype. CDR3 protein: CASSSPISVLPGANVLTF. The DNA of the CDR3 is TGTGCCAGCAGCTCCCCGATATCGGTTCTTCCTGGGGCCAACGTCCTGACTTTC. V and J are TRBV7-3 and TRBJ2-6; D remains unclear. The germline V gene encodes CDR1 SGHTA and CDR2 FQGTGA. Between the trimmed V and J ends, which lost 4 bases and 2 bases, there was a span of 18 bases. The CDR3 sequence is 18 residues long. The full variable domain, in which reference TRBV7-3 and TRBJ2-6 provide the parts outside the CDR3, is GAGVSQTPSNKVTEKGKYVELRCDPISGHTALYWYRQSLGQGPEFLIYFQGTGAADDSGLPNDRFFAVRPEGSVSTLKIQRTERGDSAVYLCASSSPISVLPGANVLTFGAGSRLTVL.

This chain links TRBV11-2 with TRBJ2-1, with 7 bases that match TRBD2. V gave up 1 base and J gave up 8 bases; unmatched junction bases: 5. The germline V gene encodes CDR1 SGHAT and CDR2 FQNNGV. The CDR3 has 14 amino acids. The CDR3 sequence: CASSLGSGGDEQFF. CDR3 coding DNA: TGTGCCAGCAGCTTAGGGTCGGGAGGCGATGAGCAGTTCTTC.

This clonotype was detected a few times. The chain links TRBV27 to TRBJ2-3; D unclear. Germline CDR1 and CDR2: MNHEY and SMNVEV (reference sequence). Trimming removed 5 bases from V and 4 bases from J, with 16 bases in between. This CDR3 region has 15 residues. The CDR3 DNA is TGTGCCAGCAGTCAGACCTGGGAAGGCTCAGATACGCAGTATTTT. Protein: CASSQTWEGSDTQYF.

This clonotype came up once. A read error is possible here, since a much larger clone lies one base away. The conserved phenylalanine or tryptophan is not found at the CDR3 terminus, so this likely reflects a read error. The chain carries TRBV28 and TRBJ1-6; a possible D gene is TRBD1 (6 bases). This CDR3 has 13 amino acids. V lost 7 bases and J 10 bases, leaving 14 bases between the germline ends. Germline CDR1 reads MDHEN; CDR2 reads SYDVKM. This chain's CDR3 is CASTLDGGSPLHS. CDR3 nucleotides: TGTGCCAGCACCCTAGACGGGGGCTCACCCCTCCACTCT.

This clonotype came up once. The chain is built from TRBV5-1 and TRBJ2-5; D may be TRBD2 (7 bases). The V end was cut by 3 bases, the J end by 5 bases, with 17 bases between. CDR1 and CDR2 from the germline V gene are SGHRS and YFSETQ. CDR3 length: 15 amino acids. This CDR3 reads CASSSGGSRSETQYF. The CDR3 DNA follows: TGCGCCAGCAGCTCGGGGGGCTCTCGATCGGAGACCCAGTACTTC.

The chain is built from TRBV20-1 and TRBJ1-2; the match to TRBD1 covers 8 bases. CDR1 is DFQATT, CDR2 SNEGSKA, per germline (reference sequence). The CDR3 covers 13 residues. V was pared by 7 bases and J by 4 bases, with 8 bases of the junction left unmatched. CDR3: CSVLEDRAYGYTF. The CDR3 region has the DNA TGCAGTGTTTTAGAGGACAGGGCCTATGGCTACACCTTC.

This clonotype appeared a few times. V usage is TRBV28 and J usage is TRBJ2-7; maybe TRBD1 (5 bases). Trimming shortened V by 7 bases and J by 7 bases, and 14 bases separated the two germline ends. This CDR3 has 12 amino acids. From germline, CDR1 is MDHEN and CDR2 SYDVKM. This chain's CDR3 is CASNQGRWEQYF. The DNA of the CDR3 is TGTGCCAGCAATCAGGGCCGCTGGGAGCAGTACTTC.

This rearrangement joins TRBV6-1 to TRBJ2-5, with a tentative D call TRBD2 (6 bases). The germline V gene encodes CDR1 MNHNS and CDR2 SASEGT. The CDR3 has 14 residues. Between the trimmed V and J ends, which lost 5 bases and 5 bases, there was a span of 15 bases. Here the CDR3 DNA reads TGTGCCAGCAGTCCCCAACTAGCAGGGGAGACCCAGTACTTC. It encodes CASSPQLAGETQYF.

This clonotype came up a few times. V and J are TRBV19 and TRBJ1-1; D uncertain. This CDR3 has 11 residues. Germline CDR1 reads LNHDA; CDR2 reads SQIVND (reference sequence). Trimming pared 5 bases from V and 5 bases from J, leaving 6 bases between. CDR3 loop: CASSQRTEAFF. CDR3 DNA: TGTGCCAGTAGTCAAAGAACTGAAGCTTTCTTT.

This clonotype was seen repeatedly, ten times or more. This rearrangement joins TRBV7-2 to TRBJ1-6, with 7 bases lining up with TRBD1. From germline, CDR1 is SGHTA and CDR2 FQGNSA. J gave up 7 bases and V 5 bases, and 8 bases lay outside the gene matches. The CDR3 spans 15 residues. Here the CDR3 DNA reads TGTGCCAGCAGCCCGCTTGGGACAGAGAATTCACCCCTCCACTTT. Amino acids: CASSPLGTENSPLHF.

This clonotype has ten or more counts. The rearrangement links TRBV14 to TRBJ2-5; 8 bases match TRBD1. The CDR3 has 16 amino acids. V gave up 1 base and J gave up 2 bases; unmatched junction bases: 6. Germline V gene lookup returns CDR1 SGHDN and CDR2 FVKESK. The CDR3 DNA follows: TGTGCCAGCAGCCAAGGGCGGACAGGGTGGCAAGAGACCCAGTACTTC. Protein: CASSQGRTGWQETQYF.

In its sample, this clonotype was seen many times. V usage is TRBV5-5 and J usage is TRBJ2-1, with no clear D. This CDR3 is 14 amino acids long. V shed 3 bases and J shed 8 bases, with 15 bases lying between them. Germline assignment: CDR1 SGHKS and CDR2 YYEKEE (reference sequence). CDR3 region: CASSWDLGHDEQFF. For the CDR3, the DNA is TGTGCCAGCAGCTGGGATCTCGGGCACGATGAGCAGTTCTTC.

This clonotype was seen ten or more times. The chain couples TRBV11-2 to TRBJ2-7; D is undetermined. V gave up 2 bases and J gave up 1 base, with 6 bases separating them. Germline lookup yields CDR1 SGHAT and CDR2 FQNNGV. The CDR3 is 13 amino acids. CDR3 in DNA: TGTGCCAGCAGCTTAATTGGGTCCTACGAGCAGTACTTC. This gives the protein CASSLIGSYEQYF.